This entry features one TCR beta chain sequence. Its antigen is unidentified. Clones were sequenced by immunoSEQ multiplex PCR, and TCRdb holds only the in-frame ones, with some missing. The sample consists of 35,000 to 40,000 clones, about 60% of them appearing once. The germline V gene encodes CDR1 SGHNT and CDR2 YENEEA. V lost 3 bases and J 0 bases, leaving 20 bases between the germline ends. The CDR3 has 18 residues. Antigen-specific CD4+ T cell clonotypes were called by their expansion after viral peptide-pool culture in ViraFEST. Following a roughly 9-day culture, CD4+ T cells were purified. Recipients of the vaccine had no prior SARS-CoV-2 infection and negative nucleocapsid antibodies. This record comes from a study of vaccination effects on CD4 cells after COVID-19.

This chain connects TRBV11-3 to TRBJ1-2; D unresolved. The receptor was derived from a human donor who received a COVID-19 vaccine. Sample: CD4+ T cells from PBMCs cultured with HCoV-OC43 spike peptides, taken before COVID-19 vaccination. Subset specified: HCoV-OC43 spike overlapping peptide pool stimulation. The CDR3 loop reads CASSFAGSRPRANYGYTF. The CDR3 region has the DNA TGTGCCAGCAGCTTCGCCGGATCGCGTCCAAGGGCTAACTATGGCTACACCTTC.